Sequencing of this TCR beta chain was carried out in a study of Tregs in tolerant kidney transplant recipients. Findings and limits, study-wide: The most relevant donor-specific Treg TCRbeta repertoire apparently came from expansion with activated donor B cells. Tolerant patients' donor-specific Tregs expanded beyond overall Tregs, suggesting antigen-driven growth.

Related graft donors supplied nonmyeloablative bone marrow transplants, and mixed chimerism was transient. Thawed PBMCs were FACS-sorted into unstimulated CD4+CD25+CD127- regulatory T cells, CD4+CD25- non-regulatory cells, CD4 and CD8 cells. On this clone: Its antigen is not identified.

Germline CDR1 reads SGHNT; CDR2 reads YYREEE (reference sequence). The V and J ends lost 5 bases and 0 bases respectively, with 8 bases between them. This CDR3 has 13 amino acids. The method was immunoSEQ multiplex PCR; TCRdb's version includes in-frame clones alone and lacks a portion of them. The sample lists roughly 86,000 clones, 93% occurring once. The sequenced sample was CD4+ T cells from blood (PBMCs), obtained 12 months after the transplant. The sequence was collected from a human patient who received a combined kidney and bone marrow transplant. The graft donor may be the source of some T cells. The gene calls are TRBV5-4 and TRBJ1-2, with no clear D. In nucleotides, the CDR3 is TGTGCCAGCAGGTTCATAGCTAACTATGGCTACACCTTC. Its translation: CASRFIANYGYTF.